Many counts were recorded for the clone carrying this TCR beta chain. Its antigen is as yet unknown. The germline V gene has CDR1 SEHNR and CDR2 FQNEAQ (reference sequence). The V and J ends lost 6 bases and 2 bases, in that order; junction bases with no gene match: 6. This CDR3 has 15 amino acids. These data originate in a study of T-cell reconstitution after alpha-beta-depleted transplantation in children. Notes on the study in general: Several hundred graft clones that had expanded were reportedly the source of alpha-beta T cells about two months after transplant. Elevated TCRbeta diversity at day 60 was traced, in some patients, to surviving recipient T cells and thymic progenitors. T-cell numbers and diversity one year post-transplant derived largely from freshly generated T cells.

During its preparation, the TCRbeta library received unique molecular identifiers. TCRdb used MiXCR to reprocess the PCR reads, holding one entry per CDR3 protein. The sample has over 85,000 distinct CDR3 sequences, 4.5% to 7.5% seen once; the top ten hold 6.1%. The sequences come from PBMCs, mostly from graft donor cells, collected 60 days after TCRalphabeta/CD19-depleted stem cell transplant. This TCR was sampled from a female patient aged 2-9 years who had a stem cell transplant for Fanconi anemia, so the T cells may come from the graft donor. V gene TRBV7-9 combines with J gene TRBJ2-3, with 9 positions matching TRBD1. The CDR3 is CASRKRDRDTDTQYF. The CDR3, as DNA: TGTGCCAGCAGAAAACGGGACAGGGACACAGATACGCAGTATTTT. Using reference TRBV7-9 and TRBJ2-3 for the parts outside the CDR3, the full variable domain is DTGVSQNPRHKITKRGQNVTFRCDPISEHNRLYWYRQTLGQGPEFLTYFQNEAQLEKSRLLSDRFSAERPKGSFSTLEIQRTEQGDSAMYLCASRKRDRDTDTQYFGPGTRLTVL.